Below are 16 T cell receptor beta chains sequenced from a single sample in a study of cytomegalovirus exposure and HLA in healthy donors. Both 60 Vbeta primers and 13 Jbeta primers went into the PCR. Method: immunoSEQ multiplex PCR; TCRdb's copy keeps in-frame clones and lacks some. Here the sample spans about 230,000 clones, approximately 84% being singletons. What was sequenced was PBMCs. These receptors were collected from a woman between 35 and 50 years old in good health and CMV-seronegative.

This clone was counted between two and nine times. The chain couples TRBV6-6 to TRBJ1-1, with 10 bases identical to TRBD1. The V gene end was trimmed by 6 bases and the J gene end by 5 bases; junction bases not matched to a gene: 6. The CDR3 has 14 residues. The germline V gene encodes CDR1 MNHNY and CDR2 SVGAGI (reference sequence). The CDR3 region has the DNA TGTGCCAGCAGAAGACAGGGGGCGGGTACTGAAGCTTTCTTT. This sequence encodes CASRRQGAGTEAFF.

The chain carries TRBV2 and TRBJ2-4; 10 bases fit TRBD1. The V and J ends lost 9 bases and 1 base, in that order; junction bases with no gene match: 6. The CDR3 totals 15 residues. Germline CDR1 and CDR2: SNHLY and FYNNEI. This CDR3 is CARGGTGVAKNIQYF. In DNA, the CDR3 is TGTGCCAGGGGAGGGACAGGGGTTGCCAAAAACATTCAGTACTTC.

The V gene is TRBV9, the J gene TRBJ2-1; TRBD2 matches at 8 bases. Unmatched junction bases numbered 8, after V lost 3 bases and J lost 0 bases. Germline V lookup: CDR1 SGDLS, CDR2 YYNGEE. The CDR3 runs to 17 residues. CDR3 nucleotide sequence: TGTGCCAGCAGCGCCGGAGGGAGCGGGGGCTCCTACAATGAGCAGTTCTTC. Amino acid sequence: CASSAGGSGGSYNEQFF.

This chain joins TRBV5-6 and TRBJ1-1, with D possibly TRBD1 on 5 matching bases. V was trimmed by 0 bases and J by 0 bases, leaving 9 bases between them. Per the germline V gene, CDR1 is SGHDT and CDR2 is YYEEEE. CDR3 length: 15 amino acids. Written as DNA, the CDR3 is TGTGCCAGCAGCTTGGTGCAGGGCCTGAACACTGAAGCTTTCTTT. Translated, it gives CASSLVQGLNTEAFF.

V gene TRBV28 combines with J gene TRBJ2-2; a possible D gene is TRBD1 (6 bases). Trimming removed 6 bases from V and 6 bases from J, with 8 bases in between. Germline V CDR1 and CDR2: MDHEN, SYDVKM. This CDR3 contains 12 residues. The CDR3 loop reads CASRGQSGELFF. In DNA, the CDR3 is TGTGCCAGCAGAGGACAGTCCGGGGAGCTGTTTTTT.

J is TRBJ2-7 and V is TRBV27; TRBD1 matches at 8 bases. J gave up 2 bases and V 9 bases, and 6 bases lay outside the gene matches. In germline, CDR1 is MNHEY, CDR2 SMNVEV (reference sequence). The CDR3 is 13 amino acids. The CDR3 DNA reads TGTGCCAGGAACGGGACAGGAGCCTACGAGCAGTACTTC. This gives the protein CARNGTGAYEQYF.

The rearrangement links TRBV19 to TRBJ1-5; no clear D gene. CDR3 length: 14 residues. The germline V gene encodes CDR1 LNHDA and CDR2 SQIVND (reference sequence). V shed 3 bases and J shed 3 bases, with 9 bases lying between them. The CDR3 DNA follows: TGTGCCAGTAGTATTACCGGGTTCAATCAGCCCCAGCATTTT. Its translation: CASSITGFNQPQHF.

This clone occurred once. The gene calls are TRBV5-4 and TRBJ1-6, with a tentative D call TRBD1 (6 bases). The CDR3 spans 15 residues. The germline CDR1 and CDR2 sequences are SGHNT and YYREEE (reference sequence). The germline V and J ends were trimmed by 4 bases and 6 bases, with 14 bases remaining between them. The CDR3 protein is CASSATGSPNSPLHF. Here the CDR3 DNA reads TGTGCCAGCAGCGCGACAGGCTCCCCTAATTCACCCCTCCACTTT.

The V gene is TRBV5-4, the J gene TRBJ2-7; 9 bases line up with TRBD2. Looked up from germline, CDR1 is SGHNT and CDR2 is YYREEE (reference sequence). This CDR3 comprises 14 residues. V shed 2 bases, J shed 2 bases, and the junction held 2 bases outside the gene matches. DNA for the CDR3: TGTGCCAGCAGCTTTCTAGCGGGGCCCTACGAGCAGTACTTC. The encoded protein is CASSFLAGPYEQYF.

This clone appeared a few times. The V call is TRBV4-1, the J call TRBJ1-4; tentative D call: TRBD1 (6 bases). CDR3 length: 15 residues. The germline CDR1 and CDR2 sequences are MGHRA and YSYEKL. V lost 3 bases and J lost 10, with 18 bases in between. The CDR3 DNA is TGCGCCAGCAGCCAGTCCTCAGGGGACGAAAGAAAACTGTTTTTT. This encodes CASSQSSGDERKLFF.

This clone was recorded once. The J gene is TRBJ1-2, the V gene TRBV6-1; 11 bases line up with TRBD1. The CDR3 totals 13 residues. Germline V gene lookup returns CDR1 MNHNS and CDR2 SASEGT. V was pared by 6 bases and J by 8 bases, with 5 bases of the junction left unmatched. The CDR3 coding sequence is TGTGCCAGCAGGGAGGGACAGGGGGACGGCTACACCTTC. Protein sequence: CASREGQGDGYTF.

This clone appeared once. J is TRBJ2-3 and V is TRBV27, with 8 positions matching TRBD1. Germline-derived CDR1 and CDR2 are MNHEY and SMNVEV (reference sequence). With 7 bases clipped from V and 2 bases from J, the junction kept 5 bases outside the gene matches. This CDR3 is 14 amino acids long. CDR3: CASTLTGATDTQYF. Here the CDR3 DNA reads TGTGCCAGCACCTTGACAGGGGCCACAGATACGCAGTATTTT.

CDR3 in DNA: TGCGCCAGCAGCTCCTTACCGGACAGGGGCAACTATGGCTACACCTTC. It specifies CASSSLPDRGNYGYTF. This chain connects TRBV5-1 to TRBJ1-2, with 9 bases lining up with TRBD1. Germline V gene lookup returns CDR1 SGHRS and CDR2 YFSETQ. The CDR3 covers 16 residues. V lost 3 bases, J lost 2 bases, and 8 bases stayed unmatched.

This clone was observed once. The rearrangement joins TRBV6-1 to TRBJ2-2, with D perhaps TRBD2 (7 bases). The germline gives CDR1 MNHNS, CDR2 SASEGT. The CDR3 extends over 17 amino acids. The V end lost 2 bases, the J end lost 5 bases, and 18 bases lay between the germline ends. CDR3 loop: CASSEMLGGRGTGELFF. The CDR3 bases are TGTGCCAGCAGTGAAATGTTGGGGGGGCGGGGGACCGGGGAGCTGTTTTTT.

This clone came up once. This sequence joins TRBV29-1 and TRBJ2-5; 8 bases map to TRBD1. Germline-derived CDR1 and CDR2 are SQVTM and ANQGSEA. The CDR3 is 12 amino acids. V shed 5 bases and J 5 bases; nucleotides not matched to a gene: 4. CDR3 sequence: CSVSQGAETQYF. CDR3 in DNA: TGCAGCGTTAGCCAGGGGGCCGAGACCCAGTACTTC.

The chain combines TRBV5-1 with TRBJ1-1, with D possibly TRBD1 on 5 matching bases. Germline loops: CDR1 SGHRS, CDR2 YFSETQ. CDR3 size: 14 residues. Trimming shortened V by 2 bases and J by 6 bases, and 14 bases separated the two germline ends. DNA of the CDR3: TGCGCCAGCAGCTTTAGGGGCACCGGCTCTGAAGCTTTCTTT. Its protein is CASSFRGTGSEAFF.